The clone carrying this TCR beta chain has more than one count but fewer than ten. The antigen is unknown. This sample is part of a study of breast tumors, draining lymph nodes, adjacent tissues. TCRdb reprocessed the multiplex PCR reads with MiXCR, giving one entry per CDR3 protein. Among about 94,000 distinct CDR3 sequences listed, roughly 30% were seen once. The V end lost 3 bases, the J end lost 2 bases, and 5 bases lay between the germline ends. This CDR3 has 12 residues. Per germline, CDR1 SGDLS and CDR2 YYNGEE. Points from the study as a whole: Compared with lymph nodes, tumors were less diverse; compared with nontumor tissue, more. Luminal-like breast cancer showed significantly greater tumor-nontumor repertoire similarity than basal-like breast cancer did. That most tumor T cells come from lymph nodes remained unproven.

Axillary draining lymph nodes of breast cancer patients supplied the node samples. Material for sequencing was axillary lymph node tissue. The chain combines TRBV9 with TRBJ1-1; D remains ambiguous. The sequence was collected from a female donor with breast cancer. Some clones in this sample may be carry-over from other donors' samples. The CDR3 here is CASSGRNTEAFF. The CDR3 nucleotides are TGTGCCAGCAGCGGCAGAAACACTGAAGCTTTCTTT. The full variable domain, in which reference TRBV9 and TRBJ1-1 provide the parts outside the CDR3, is DSGVTQTPKHLITATGQRVTLRCSPRSGDLSVYWYQQSLDQGLQFLIQYYNGEERAKGNILERFSAQQFPDLHSELNLSSLELGDSALYFCASSGRNTEAFFGQGTRLTVV.